This T cell receptor beta chain came from a study of blood T cell repertoires in COVID-19. Study as a whole: COVID-19 samples from acute and convalescent phases originated in the United States, Italy and Spain. The analysed material was cDNA or gDNA that came from T cells, B-cell-depleted T cells, or PBMCs.

Original methodology: Amplification with reference gene primers provided the estimates of nucleated cell counts. Some clones are missing from TCRdb's copy, which holds only in-frame ones; the method was immunoSEQ multiplex PCR. V, J and clone size reflect that table, while D and trimming were determined from the DNA. The sample holds under 250,000 clones, under 85% seen once. The CDR3 spans 12 residues. With 5 bases removed from V and 7 bases from J, the gap between germline ends came to 15 bases. The germline CDR1 and CDR2 sequences are GTSNPN and SVGIG (reference sequence). Sequencing was carried out using peripheral blood. This sequence originates from a human donor in a cohort sampled during active COVID-19. J is TRBJ2-7 and V is TRBV30; possibly TRBD1 for D (6 bases). The CDR3 DNA reads as TGTGCCTGGCAACGCCAGGGGCAGGAGCAGTACTTC. Protein sequence: CAWQRQGQEQYF.